This T cell receptor (beta chain) was obtained from a study of blood T cell repertoires in COVID-19. J was trimmed by 0 bases and V by 5 bases; bases with no gene match: 7. Germline V gene lookup returns CDR1 LNHDA and CDR2 SQIVND (reference sequence). This CDR3 has 16 residues. Sequencing used immunoSEQ multiplex PCR; TCRdb keeps in-frame clones, though not all of them. The sample consists of fewer than 400,000 clones, 90% to 95% of them appearing once. The sequenced sample consisted of PBMCs or T cells enriched from blood (not recorded which). The gene calls are TRBV19 and TRBJ2-1; 7 bases align to TRBD1. The sequence was collected from a woman in her twenties or thirties who had been exposed to COVID-19. The CDR3 DNA sequence: TGTGCCAGTAGTGGTTGGGACAGCCGCTCCTACAATGAGCAGTTCTTC. The encoded protein is CASSGWDSRSYNEQFF.